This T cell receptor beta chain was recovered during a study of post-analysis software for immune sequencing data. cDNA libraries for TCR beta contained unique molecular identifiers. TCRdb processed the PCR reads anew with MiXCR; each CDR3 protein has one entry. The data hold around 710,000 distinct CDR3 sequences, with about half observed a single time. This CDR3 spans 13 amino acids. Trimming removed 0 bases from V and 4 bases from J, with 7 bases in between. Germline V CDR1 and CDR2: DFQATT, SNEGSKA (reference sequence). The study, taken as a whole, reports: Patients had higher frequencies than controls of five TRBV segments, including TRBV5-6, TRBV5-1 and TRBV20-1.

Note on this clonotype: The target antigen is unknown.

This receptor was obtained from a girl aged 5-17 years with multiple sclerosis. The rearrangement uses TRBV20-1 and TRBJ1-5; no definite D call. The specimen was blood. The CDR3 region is CSAREVWNQPQHF. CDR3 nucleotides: TGCAGTGCTAGAGAGGTTTGGAATCAGCCCCAGCATTTT.